This T cell receptor beta chain was recorded in a study of T-cell memory formation after mild COVID-19. About the study: The study found TCR clusters largely donor specific.

TCRdb ran MiXCR on the 5' RACE reads and lists one entry per CDR3 protein. The table lists 250,000 to 300,000 distinct CDR3 sequences, around 16% of them singletons. Trimming took off 5 bases at V and 7 bases at J, with 14 bases between the two ends. The CDR3 has 13 residues. The germline CDR1 and CDR2 sequences are SEHNR and FQNEAQ (reference sequence). This clonotype came up a few times. The V call is TRBV7-9, the J call TRBJ1-1, with D unresolved. Sequenced sample: PBMCs or a T cell subset sorted from them (not recorded which). This TCR derives from a man aged 18 to 29 who had mild COVID-19 (a few samples of this study predate the infection). Cell type and time point are not known. The DNA of the CDR3 is TGTGCCAGCAGCGCCGGAGGAATCCGTGAAGCTTTCTTT. This encodes CASSAGGIREAFF.